This section outlines one T cell receptor beta chain sequence together with its context. The record originates from a study of blood T cell repertoires in COVID-19. Study context: Italy, Spain and the United States were the sources of the convalescent and acute COVID-19 samples.

Original data processing: Amplified reference gene primers provided the basis for estimating nucleated cell counts. Measured with immunoSEQ multiplex PCR; TCRdb has only the in-frame clones, and not every one. V and J calls and clone size come straight from that table; D and trimming were deduced from the DNA. The sample lists over 45,000 clones, approximately 80% occurring once. The CDR3 has 14 residues. Germline CDR1 and CDR2: MNHEY and SVGEGT. V was trimmed by 2 bases and J by 5 bases, leaving 10 bases between them. The sequenced sample was peripheral blood. This clonotype was sampled from a human donor with active or convalescent COVID-19. The donor label of this sample is uncertain. The chain is built from TRBV6-2 or TRBV6-3 and TRBJ1-5; possible D gene TRBD1, 5 bases. CDR3 region: CASSYDGGYQPQHF. CDR3 nucleotides: TGTGCCAGCAGTTACGACGGGGGGTATCAGCCCCAGCATTTT.